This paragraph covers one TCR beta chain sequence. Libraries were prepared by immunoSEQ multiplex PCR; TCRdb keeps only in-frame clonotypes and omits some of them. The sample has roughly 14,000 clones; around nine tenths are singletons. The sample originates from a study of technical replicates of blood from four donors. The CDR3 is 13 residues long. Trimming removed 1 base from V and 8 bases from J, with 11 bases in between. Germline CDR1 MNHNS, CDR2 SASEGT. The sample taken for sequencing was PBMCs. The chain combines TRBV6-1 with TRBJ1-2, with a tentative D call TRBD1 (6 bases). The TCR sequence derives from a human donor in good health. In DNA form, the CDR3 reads TGTGCCAGCAGTGAAGGTACAGGGAAGGGCTACACCTTC. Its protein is CASSEGTGKGYTF.